This TCR beta chain stems from a study of beta chain features in type 1 diabetes. Broader study findings: Researchers report that Type 1 diabetes patients had moderately but significantly shorter TCRB CDR3s across all four CD4+ subsets. Among patients, naive, central memory and Treg TCRB repertoires appeared more similar than among healthy donors.

Germline-derived CDR1 and CDR2 are MNHEY and SVGAGI. V shed 4 bases, J shed 7 bases, and the junction held 11 bases outside the gene matches. This CDR3 region has 15 residues. Sequencing targeted expressed TCRB transcripts, as all isolated RNA had been reverse transcribed. Average reads for naive, central memory and regulatory T cell samples were several million. The assay was immunoSEQ multiplex PCR, and TCRdb's table has in-frame clones only and misses some. The sample records over 300,000 clones, over 7% being singletons. It was one heparinised blood draw, averaging about 116 mL, that each donor gave. As concerns this clone: Its antigen is as yet unknown.

The chain has TRBV6-5 and TRBJ2-7; 9 bases fit TRBD2. Sequenced sample: central memory CD4+ T cells from blood. The sequence was obtained from a man aged 25 to 40 with type 1 diabetes. The CDR3 nucleotides read TGTGCCAGCAGTTCGGGAGCAGCGGGGGGTGCTGAGCAGTACTTC. This translates into CASSSGAAGGAEQYF.